The 11 T cell receptor beta chains below all came from one sample that was sequenced in a study of T cell responses to AZD1222 COVID-19 vaccine. TCRdb's copy holds only in-frame clones and misses some; the assay was immunoSEQ multiplex PCR. Of 150,000 to 200,000 clones listed, 85% to 90% are singletons. This specimen consisted of peripheral blood, obtained on day 0 of AZD1222 vaccination. All receptors come from an adult in good health.

V gene TRBV5-5 combines with J gene TRBJ2-4, with TRBD1 as a possible D gene (6 bases). V was pared by 3 bases and J by 2 bases, with 12 bases between. Germline V gene data show CDR1 as SGHKS and CDR2 as YYEKEE (reference sequence). The CDR3 consists of 15 residues. CDR3 amino acids: CASSSRTVTKNIQYF. Here the CDR3 DNA reads TGTGCCAGCAGCTCGCGGACAGTAACCAAAAACATTCAGTACTTC.

CDR3: CASSRTANSYEQYF. The CDR3 nucleotides are TGTGCCAGCTCAAGGACAGCGAATTCCTACGAGCAGTACTTC. This chain joins TRBV18 and TRBJ2-7; perhaps TRBD1 as D (6 bases). Trimming shortened V by 5 bases and J by 1 base, and 12 bases separated the two germline ends. Germline V gene data show CDR1 as KGHSH and CDR2 as LQKENI. The CDR3 has 14 amino acids.

The chain uses TRBV24-1 and TRBJ2-3; the match to TRBD2 covers 14 bases. CDR3 length: 15 residues. Per the germline V gene, CDR1 is KGHDR and CDR2 is SFDVKD. V lost 11 bases to trimming and J lost 4 bases; unmatched junction nucleotides: 7. CDR3 residues: CAIGLAGGGADTQYF. CDR3 sequence (DNA): TGTGCCATCGGACTAGCGGGGGGAGGAGCAGATACGCAGTATTTT.

The V call is TRBV28, the J call TRBJ1-3, with a tentative D call TRBD1 (6 bases). The germline V and J ends were trimmed by 7 bases and 0 bases, with 16 bases remaining between them. The germline V gene encodes CDR1 MDHEN and CDR2 SYDVKM. The CDR3 sequence is 16 residues long. The CDR3 nucleotides are TGTGCCAGCACCCCGTCGAGCAGGGGCTCTGGAAACACCATATATTTT. Protein: CASTPSSRGSGNTIYF.

This clone was seen only once. The V gene is TRBV25-1, the J gene TRBJ2-3; 7 bases are shared with TRBD2. Germline loops: CDR1 MGHDK, CDR2 SYGVNS. Trimming cost V 3 bases and J 6 bases; bases outside gene matches: 6. The CDR3 has 14 amino acids. The CDR3 nucleotides read TGTGCCAGCAGTGACCCTACTAGCGCGGATACGCAGTATTTT. It is translated as CASSDPTSADTQYF.

The chain combines TRBV4-3 with TRBJ2-1; 9 nucleotides agree with TRBD1. The CDR3 loop spans 17 amino acids. V shed 0 bases, J shed 4 bases, and the junction held 7 bases outside the gene matches. Germline V gives CDR1 LGHNA, CDR2 YSLEER. As DNA, the CDR3 is TGCGCCAGCAGCCAAGACCGGGACAGGGAAGTTTACAATGAGCAGTTCTTC. This sequence encodes CASSQDRDREVYNEQFF.

V gene TRBV2 combines with J gene TRBJ1-2; 7 positions match TRBD1. Germline V gene sequence: CDR1 SNHLY, CDR2 FYNNEI. The CDR3 has 13 residues. Trimming cost V 7 bases and J 4 bases; bases outside gene matches: 6. CDR3 residues: CASKEGAGYGYTF. As DNA, the CDR3 is TGTGCCAGCAAGGAGGGGGCAGGCTATGGCTACACCTTC.

V and J are TRBV18 and TRBJ2-1; unclear D gene. V lost 0 bases and J 0 bases, leaving 12 bases between the germline ends. The CDR3 totals 17 residues. Germline CDR1 KGHSH, CDR2 LQKENI. The CDR3 sequence: CASSPPLGGSSYNEQFF. The DNA for the CDR3 is TGTGCCAGCTCACCACCGTTGGGCGGAAGCTCCTACAATGAGCAGTTCTTC.

Worth noting for this clone: The junction departs from the called germline gene at one end, perhaps through a read error. CDR3 residues: CASSLAGGARFREKLFF. The CDR3 region has the DNA TGTGCTAGCAGCTTAGCCGGGGGCGCGAGGTTTAGAGAAAAACTGTTTTTT. This rearrangement joins TRBV7-7 to TRBJ1-4, with D perhaps TRBD1 (6 bases). In germline, CDR1 is SSHAT, CDR2 FNYEAQ (reference sequence). This CDR3 spans 17 amino acids.

This clone has more than one count but fewer than ten. The chain employs TRBV28 and TRBJ2-2; a weak D match, TRBD2 (6 bases). Looked up from germline, CDR1 is MDHEN and CDR2 is SYDVKM. The V and J ends lost 6 bases and 6 bases respectively, with 26 bases between them. The CDR3 length is 18 residues. Here the CDR3 DNA reads TGTGCCAGCAGGAACCAGTTACTTAGGCGGCCGGGGGCCGGGGAGCTGTTTTTT. Its translation: CASRNQLLRRPGAGELFF.

The CDR3 is CAISETGGSGNTIYF. DNA for the CDR3: TGTGCCATCAGTGAGACGGGGGGCTCTGGAAACACCATATATTTT. The J gene is TRBJ1-3, the V gene TRBV10-3, with D maybe TRBD1 (5 bases). V lost 2 bases to trimming and J lost 0 bases, with 8 bases between them. Per the germline V gene, CDR1 is ENHRY and CDR2 is SYGVKD. The CDR3 is made up of 15 amino acids.